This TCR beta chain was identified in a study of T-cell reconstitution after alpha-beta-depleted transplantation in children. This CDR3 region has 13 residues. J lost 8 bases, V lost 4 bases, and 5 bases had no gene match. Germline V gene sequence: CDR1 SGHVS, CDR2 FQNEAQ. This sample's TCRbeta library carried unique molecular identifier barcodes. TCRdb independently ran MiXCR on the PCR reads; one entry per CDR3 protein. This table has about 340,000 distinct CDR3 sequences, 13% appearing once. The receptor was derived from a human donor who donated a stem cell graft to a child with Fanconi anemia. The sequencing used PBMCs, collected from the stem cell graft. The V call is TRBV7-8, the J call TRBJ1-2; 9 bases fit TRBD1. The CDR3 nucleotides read TGTGCCAGCAGCTACAGGGGGCCGGGGGGCTACACCTTC. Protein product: CASSYRGPGGYTF.